The rows below give T cell receptor beta chains drawn from one sample of a study of beta chain features in type 1 diabetes. Repertoires were generated with immunoSEQ multiplex PCR, while TCRdb's copy carries only in-frame clones and drops some. The sample lists roughly 140,000 clones, around 10% occurring once. The specimen sequenced was central memory CD4+ T cells from blood. These receptors were collected from a man aged 18 to 29 in good health. CDR3s include the opening cysteine and the closing phenylalanine or tryptophan. D genes are given only for firm matches. Where a row states a size, it is once, few, many or the class of an expanded clone; other rows omit it.

size: few; D: -; J: TRBJ2-3; V: TRBV5-1; DNA: TGCGCCAGCAGCTATCGGCAGCCCACAGATACGCAGTATTTT; CDR3: CASSYRQPTDTQYF
size: -; D: -; J: TRBJ2-5; V: TRBV7-2; DNA: TGTGCCAGCAGCCGGGAGACCCAGTACTTC; CDR3: CASSRETQYF
size: -; D: TRBD2; J: TRBJ2-7; V: TRBV4-2; DNA: TGTGCCAGCAGCCAGATCCTCGGCGGGAGGGAGGCCTACGAGCAGTACTTC; CDR3: CASSQILGGREAYEQYF
size: few; D: -; J: TRBJ2-7; V: TRBV20-1; DNA: TGCAGTGCTACCAGGGACTACGAGCAGTACTTC; CDR3: CSATRDYEQYF
size: few; D: -; J: TRBJ2-7; V: TRBV7-3; DNA: TGTGCCAGCAGCTTAACCAGAATGGACGAGCAGTACTTC; CDR3: CASSLTRMDEQYF
size: few; D: -; J: TRBJ2-7; V: TRBV5-1; DNA: TGCGCCAGCAGCTTGGTCGGGCCCAGCGAGCAGTACTTC; CDR3: CASSLVGPSEQYF
size: -; D: -; J: TRBJ1-5; V: TRBV19; DNA: TGTGCCAGTAGTATAGTCGGTCATCAGCCCCAGCATTTT; CDR3: CASSIVGHQPQHF
size: few; D: TRBD2; J: TRBJ2-3; V: TRBV4-2; DNA: TGTGCCAGCAGCCAAGCGGGGGGATCAGATACGCAGTATTTT; CDR3: CASSQAGGSDTQYF
size: few; D: TRBD2; J: TRBJ2-5; V: TRBV5-1; DNA: TGCGCCAGCAGCTGGGGACTAGCGGGAGGAGGGCAGGAGACCCAGTACTTC; CDR3: CASSWGLAGGGQETQYF
size: few; D: -; J: TRBJ1-5; V: TRBV7-9; DNA: TGTGCCAGCAGCTTAGCTGGCGGGGGCGCAGCCCAGCATTTT; CDR3: CASSLAGGGAAQHF
size: many; D: TRBD1; J: TRBJ1-2; V: TRBV30; DNA: TGTGCCTGGATAAACAGGGGGGTCTATGGCTACACCTTC; CDR3: CAWINRGVYGYTF
size: -; D: TRBD1; J: TRBJ2-5; V: TRBV7-2; DNA: TGTGCCAGCAGGCTCGGACAGGGGGCAGCCCAGTACTTC; CDR3: CASRLGQGAAQYF
size: many; D: -; J: TRBJ1-1; V: TRBV20-1; DNA: TGCAGTGCTCGGAAGGTGGGTGAAGCTTTCTTT; CDR3: CSARKVGEAFF
size: few; D: -; J: TRBJ1-1; V: TRBV7-9; DNA: TGTGCCAGCAGCGCACAGGGCCCGAACACTGAAGCTTTCTTT; CDR3: CASSAQGPNTEAFF